The table lists the clone carrying this TCR beta chain with a few counts. As yet, its antigen is unknown. The entry originates in a study of regulatory T cells in long-lasting Graves disease. Between the trimmed V and J ends, which lost 5 bases and 8 bases, there was a span of 16 bases. Looked up from germline, CDR1 is MNHEY and CDR2 is SMNVEV (reference sequence). The CDR3 covers 14 residues. The time point here: newly diagnosed GD, antithyroid drugs for less than 3 months. After RNA was extracted from PBMCs, the TCR library was made from it. Per American Thyroid Association guidelines, Graves' disease was diagnosed. CDR3-region Arm-PCR and iRepertoire HTBI primers produced the TCR beta libraries. MiXCR, run by TCRdb on the multiplex PCR reads, gives a single entry per CDR3 protein. This table has 360,000 or so distinct CDR3 sequences, approximately 12% appearing once. Study results and limitations: Persistent patients shared more public clonotypes (2,741) than newly diagnosed patients (966). Favored gene segments in persistent disease were TRBV28, TRBJ1-2 and TRBJ2-5.

These data also featured in a second study, about T cells in Graves' hyperthyroidism and ophthalmopathy.

Sequencing was performed on peripheral blood mononuclear cells (PBMCs), taken at new diagnosis, from a patient treated with antithyroid drugs. The rearrangement joins TRBV27 to TRBJ2-1; D call uncertain. The receptor was isolated from a woman younger than 35 with Graves disease. CDR3 nucleotide sequence: TGTGCCAGCAGTCCCTCCACCCCATCAGATGAGCAGTTCTTC. Translation gives CASSPSTPSDEQFF.